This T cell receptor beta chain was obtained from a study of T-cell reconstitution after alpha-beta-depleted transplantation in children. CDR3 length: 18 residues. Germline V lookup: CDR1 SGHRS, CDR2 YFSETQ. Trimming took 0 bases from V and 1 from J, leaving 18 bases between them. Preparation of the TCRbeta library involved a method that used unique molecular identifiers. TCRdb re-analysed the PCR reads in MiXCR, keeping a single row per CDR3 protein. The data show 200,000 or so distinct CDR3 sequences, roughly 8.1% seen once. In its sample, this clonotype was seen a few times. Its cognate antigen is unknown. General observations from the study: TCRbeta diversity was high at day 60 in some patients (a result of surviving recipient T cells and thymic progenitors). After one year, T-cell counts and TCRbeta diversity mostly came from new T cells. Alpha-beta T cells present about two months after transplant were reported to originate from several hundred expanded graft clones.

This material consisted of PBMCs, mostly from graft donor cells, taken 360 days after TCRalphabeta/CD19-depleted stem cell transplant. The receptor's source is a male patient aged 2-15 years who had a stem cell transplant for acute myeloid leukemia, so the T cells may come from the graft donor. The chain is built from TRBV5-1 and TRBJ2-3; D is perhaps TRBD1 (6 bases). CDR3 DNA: TGCGCCAGCAGCTTGGACACCATCGGACAGCGTCGCACAGATACGCAGTATTTT. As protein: CASSLDTIGQRRTDTQYF.